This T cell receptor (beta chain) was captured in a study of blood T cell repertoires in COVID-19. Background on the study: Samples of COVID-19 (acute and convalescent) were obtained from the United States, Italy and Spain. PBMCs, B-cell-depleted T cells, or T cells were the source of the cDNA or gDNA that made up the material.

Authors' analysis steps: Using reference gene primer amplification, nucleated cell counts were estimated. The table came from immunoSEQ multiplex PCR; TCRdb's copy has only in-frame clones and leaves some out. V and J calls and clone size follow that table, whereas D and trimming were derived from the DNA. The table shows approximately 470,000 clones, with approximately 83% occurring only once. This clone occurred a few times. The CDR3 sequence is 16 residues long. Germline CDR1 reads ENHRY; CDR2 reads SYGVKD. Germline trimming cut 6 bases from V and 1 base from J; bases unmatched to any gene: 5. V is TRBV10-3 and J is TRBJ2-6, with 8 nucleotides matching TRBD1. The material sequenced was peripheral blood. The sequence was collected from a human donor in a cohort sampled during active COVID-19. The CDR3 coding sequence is TGTGCCATCAGACAACAGGGGGTGTCTGGGGCCAACGTCCTGACTTTC. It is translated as CAIRQQGVSGANVLTF.